Sequencing of this T cell receptor (beta chain) was carried out in a study of blood T cell repertoires in COVID-19. Study at large: The analysed material was cDNA or gDNA that came from T cells, B-cell-depleted T cells, or PBMCs.

Original handling: Scientists estimated how many nucleated cells there were by amplifying reference gene primers. Repertoires were generated with immunoSEQ multiplex PCR, while TCRdb's copy carries only in-frame clones and drops some. The V and J calls and clone size are taken from that table; D and trimming were inferred from the DNA. The sample has approximately 90,000 clones; around 87% are singletons. CDR1 is SGHNT, CDR2 YYREEE, per germline (reference sequence). V shed 0 bases and J shed 9 bases, with 7 bases lying between them. The CDR3 is 12 residues long. The chain carries TRBV5-4 and TRBJ2-1; D remains unclear. The sequencing sample was made of peripheral blood. The receptor was derived from a human donor in a cohort sampled during active COVID-19. CDR3 coding DNA: TGTGCCAGCAGCTTGGGAGCGCCTGAGCAGTTCTTC. Its protein product is CASSLGAPEQFF.